The 30 T cell receptor beta chains listed next were all sequenced from one sample in a study of blood T cell repertoires in COVID-19. TCRdb's copy holds only in-frame clones and misses some; the assay was immunoSEQ multiplex PCR. The repertoire has 40,000 to 50,000 clones, roughly 90% of them found once; the top ten carry around 0.4%. Sequencing was done on a sample of peripheral blood. The receptor source for this set is a human donor in a cohort sampled during active COVID-19.

The chain links TRBV6-1 to TRBJ1-4; D perhaps matches TRBD1 (6 bases). Germline-derived CDR1 and CDR2 are MNHNS and SASEGT. The CDR3 spans 14 residues. V lost 2 bases and J lost 8, with 12 bases in between. CDR3 in amino acids: CASSEWAGVEKLFF. In nucleotides, the CDR3 is TGTGCCAGCAGTGAATGGGCAGGGGTCGAAAAACTGTTTTTT.

This sequence joins TRBV27 and TRBJ1-4, with 7 bases identical to TRBD1. Germline assignment: CDR1 MNHEY and CDR2 SMNVEV (reference sequence). The CDR3 has 18 residues. After removal of 7 bases from V and 10 bases from J, the junction contained 24 bases not matched to a gene. CDR3 protein: CASTEVYGAGTEGLKLFF. CDR3 DNA sequence: TGTGCCAGCACAGAAGTTTATGGAGCCGGGACAGAGGGCCTAAAACTGTTTTTT.

The rearrangement links TRBV25-1 to TRBJ1-6; 7 nucleotides line up with TRBD1. CDR1 MGHDK and CDR2 SYGVNS come from the germline V gene. V shed 6 bases and J 4 bases; nucleotides not matched to a gene: 9. This CDR3 is 16 amino acids long. CDR3 protein: CASRDIQGNYNSPLHF. The CDR3 DNA reads TGTGCCAGCAGAGATATACAGGGGAATTATAATTCACCCCTCCACTTT.

This clone came up a few times. The chain employs TRBV2 and TRBJ1-1, with D possibly TRBD1 on 5 matching bases. CDR3 length equals 13 residues. V was cut by 7 bases and J by 1 base, with 10 bases left in between. Per the germline V gene, CDR1 is SNHLY and CDR2 is FYNNEI. The CDR3 spells CASTFGQNTEAFF. CDR3 nucleotide sequence: TGTGCCAGCACCTTCGGACAGAACACTGAAGCTTTCTTT. The whole variable domain, filled in from reference TRBV2 and TRBJ1-1, reads EPEVTQTPSHQVTQMGQEVILRCVPISNHLYFYWYRQILGQKVEFLVSFYNNEISEKSEIFDDQFSVERPDGSNFTLKIRSTKLEDSAMYFCASTFGQNTEAFFGQGTRLTVV.

The chain employs TRBV10-3 and TRBJ1-2; 9 bases are a match to TRBD1. V shed 8 bases, J shed 1 base, and the junction held 2 bases outside the gene matches. Germline V gene data show CDR1 as ENHRY and CDR2 as SYGVKD. The CDR3 runs to 13 residues. This chain's CDR3 is CAIGQGNNYGYTF. The CDR3 DNA reads TGTGCCATCGGACAGGGGAATAACTATGGCTACACCTTC.

CDR3 coding DNA: TGTGCCAGCAACGACAGGGAAGATAATGAAAAACTGTTTTTT. Its translation is CASNDREDNEKLFF. The V call is TRBV2, the J call TRBJ1-4; TRBD1 aligns across 7 bases. V lost 7 bases to trimming and J lost 4 bases; unmatched junction nucleotides: 6. This CDR3 has 14 amino acids. Germline V lookup: CDR1 SNHLY, CDR2 FYNNEI.

The chain carries TRBV3-1 (or the pseudogene TRBV3-2) and TRBJ2-7; 9 bases are shared with TRBD2. The CDR3 has 19 residues. The J segment lost 4 bases and the V segment lost 1 base, leaving 17 bases of the junction unmatched. Germline CDR1 LGHDT, CDR2 YNNKEL (reference sequence). The CDR3 sequence is CASSQGKPPVSGGIYEQYF. CDR3 nucleotides: TGTGCCAGCAGCCAAGGAAAACCACCCGTTAGCGGGGGTATATACGAGCAGTACTTC.

The chain combines TRBV5-8 with TRBJ1-2; TRBD1 might be the D (6 bases). Germline V gene lookup returns CDR1 SGHTS and CDR2 YDEGEE. This CDR3 region has 15 residues. V lost 0 bases to trimming and J lost 4 bases, with 13 bases between them. CDR3 nucleotide sequence: TGTGCCAGCAGCTTGGATGTTGGGGGCAGCTATGGCTACACCTTC. It yields the protein CASSLDVGGSYGYTF. Complete variable domain (other parts from reference TRBV5-8 and TRBJ1-2): EAGVTQSPTHLIKTRGQQATLRCSPISGHTSVYWYQQALGLGLQFLLWYDEGEERNRGNFPPRFSGRQFPNYSSELNVNALELEDSALYLCASSLDVGGSYGYTFGSGTRLTVV.

V and J are TRBV6-2 or TRBV6-3 and TRBJ1-1, with no clear D. Germline-derived CDR1 and CDR2 are MNHEY and SVGEGT. With 1 base removed from V and 0 bases from J, the gap between germline ends came to 18 bases. The CDR3 runs 18 residues. CDR3 DNA sequence: TGTGCCAGCAGTTACTTCGTAACAACAGCCGCCATGAACACTGAAGCTTTCTTT. Its protein product is CASSYFVTTAAMNTEAFF.

The chain has TRBV5-6 and TRBJ1-6, with 9 bases aligning to TRBD1. The CDR3 contains 14 residues. J was trimmed by 9 bases and V by 4 bases; bases with no gene match: 5. The germline CDR1 and CDR2 sequences are SGHDT and YYEEEE. The CDR3 reads CASSRDRVGSPLHF. Here the CDR3 DNA reads TGTGCCAGCAGCCGGGACAGGGTAGGTTCACCCCTCCACTTT. Full variable domain (remainder filled in from reference TRBV5-6 and TRBJ1-6): DAGVTQSPTHLIKTRGQQVTLRCSPKSGHDTVSWYQQALGQGPQFIFQYYEEEERQRGNFPDRFSGHQFPNYSSELNVNALLLGDSALYLCASSRDRVGSPLHFGNGTRLTVT.

This clone occurred once. This chain links TRBV3-1 (or the pseudogene TRBV3-2) with TRBJ1-2; 7 nucleotides agree with TRBD1. Trimming cost V 0 bases and J 3 bases; bases outside gene matches: 1. The CDR3 contains 14 residues. CDR1 is LGHDT and CDR2 is YNNKEL in the germline V gene (reference sequence). DNA of the CDR3: TGTGCCAGCAGCCAAGACGACAGGGACTATGGCTACACCTTC. Amino acids: CASSQDDRDYGYTF.

V gene TRBV11-2 combines with J gene TRBJ2-7; 11 bases fit TRBD2. The germline V gene has CDR1 SGHAT and CDR2 FQNNGV. The ends lost 4 bases at V and 5 bases at J; junction bases unmatched: 7. The CDR3 runs 15 residues. CDR3 in DNA: TGTGCCAGCAGCTCTTTAGCGGGGGGGCCGCACGAGCAGTACTTC. Encoded protein: CASSSLAGGPHEQYF.

The V gene is TRBV19, the J gene TRBJ1-2, with D possibly matching TRBD1 (6 bases). Germline assignment: CDR1 LNHDA and CDR2 SQIVND (reference sequence). CDR3 length: 13 amino acids. V was shortened by 6 bases and J by 9 bases, with 17 bases between the two germline ends. Written as DNA, the CDR3 is TGTGCCAGTAGCCGTTCCCGGGACAATAGCTACACCTTC. Its translation is CASSRSRDNSYTF. The full variable domain, its missing parts supplied by reference TRBV19 and TRBJ1-2, is DGGITQSPKYLFRKEGQNVTLSCEQNLNHDAMYWYRQDPGQGLRLIYYSQIVNDFQKGDIAEGYSVSREKKESFPLTVTSAQKNPTAFYLCASSRSRDNSYTFGSGTRLTVV.

V gene TRBV4-1 combines with J gene TRBJ1-2, with a weak D call TRBD1 (5 bases). The V gene's germline CDR1 is MGHRA and CDR2 YSYEKL. CDR3 size: 14 residues. Trimming stripped 2 bases from V and 4 bases from J, with 11 bases between. The CDR3 DNA sequence: TGCGCCAGCAGCCAATTCGGGGGTGGCTATGGCTACACCTTC. Translating gives CASSQFGGGYGYTF.

The chain joins TRBV19 to TRBJ1-2; 10 nucleotides match TRBD1. CDR3 length equals 15 residues. Germline CDR1 and CDR2: LNHDA and SQIVND (reference sequence). J was trimmed by 0 bases and V by 3 bases; bases with no gene match: 1. The CDR3 DNA reads as TGTGCCAGTAGTATCGGGACAGGGGCTAACTATGGCTACACCTTC. Amino acid sequence: CASSIGTGANYGYTF. The full variable domain, completed using reference TRBV19 and TRBJ1-2, is DGGITQSPKYLFRKEGQNVTLSCEQNLNHDAMYWYRQDPGQGLRLIYYSQIVNDFQKGDIAEGYSVSREKKESFPLTVTSAQKNPTAFYLCASSIGTGANYGYTFGSGTRLTVV.

The chain has TRBV2 and TRBJ1-2; 10 positions agree with TRBD1. CDR1 and CDR2 from the germline V gene are SNHLY and FYNNEI. CDR3 length: 15 amino acids. The ends lost 5 bases at V and 4 bases at J; junction bases unmatched: 7. As DNA, the CDR3 is TGTGCCAGCAGTATCGGACAGGGGGGCGGCTATGGCTACACCTTC. Its translation is CASSIGQGGGYGYTF.

The V and J genes are TRBV9 and TRBJ1-6, with D possibly being TRBD1 (5 bases). With 5 bases removed from V and 0 bases from J, the gap between germline ends came to 6 bases. Germline values: CDR1 SGDLS, CDR2 YYNGEE. The CDR3 is 14 residues long. The DNA of the CDR3 is TGTGCCAGCAGTAGGGGCTCCTATAATTCACCCCTCCACTTT. Protein product: CASSRGSYNSPLHF.

This chain joins TRBV7-9 and TRBJ1-1; D is possibly TRBD1 (5 bases). CDR3 length: 15 residues. V lost 1 base and J lost 5, with 14 bases in between. CDR1 is SEHNR and CDR2 is FQNEAQ in the germline V gene (reference sequence). The CDR3 DNA sequence: TGTGCCAGCAGCTTAGATATCAAGGGGATAACTGAAGCTTTCTTT. It translates to CASSLDIKGITEAFF.

This sequence joins TRBV5-1 and TRBJ1-3; D is undetermined. This CDR3 has 16 residues. V was shortened by 1 base and J by 0 bases, with 11 bases between the two germline ends. Germline V CDR1 and CDR2: SGHRS, YFSETQ. CDR3 bases: TGCGCCAGCAGCTTGTCACCGCGAAGCTCTGGAAACACCATATATTTT. This gives the protein CASSLSPRSSGNTIYF.

CDR3: CASSSLDRDVYGYTF. The CDR3 DNA reads TGTGCCAGCAGTTCCCTGGACAGAGACGTCTATGGCTACACCTTC. V gene TRBV6-2 or TRBV6-3 combines with J gene TRBJ1-2; D perhaps matches TRBD1 (6 bases). The ends were cut back, 4 bases at V and 4 bases at J, with 16 bases in the middle. Germline V gene data show CDR1 as MNHEY and CDR2 as SVGEGT. CDR3 length: 15 residues.

J is TRBJ2-7 and V is TRBV7-2; 9 nucleotides match TRBD1. The CDR3 loop spans 16 amino acids. CDR1 SGHTA and CDR2 FQGNSA come from the germline V gene. The trim removed 6 bases at V and 3 bases at J, leaving 12 bases unmatched. The CDR3 protein is CASSPDLGTGLYEQYF. Here the CDR3 DNA reads TGTGCCAGCAGTCCAGACCTCGGGACAGGGCTCTACGAGCAGTACTTC. Drawing the rest from reference TRBV7-2 and TRBJ2-7, the complete variable domain is GAGVSQSPSNKVTEKGKDVELRCDPISGHTALYWYRQSLGQGLEFLIYFQGNSAPDKSGLPSDRFSAERTGGSVSTLTIQRTQQEDSAVYLCASSPDLGTGLYEQYFGPGTRLTVT.

V is TRBV7-6 and J is TRBJ2-1; no firm D call. V lost 3 bases and J lost 0, with 9 bases in between. The germline V gene has CDR1 SGHVS and CDR2 FNYEAQ. CDR3 size: 15 residues. The CDR3 sequence is CASSLSASSYNEQFF. The CDR3 region has the DNA TGTGCCAGCAGCTTGAGCGCGAGCTCCTACAATGAGCAGTTCTTC.

V usage is TRBV19 and J usage is TRBJ1-1; D not resolved. Between the trimmed V and J ends, which lost 7 bases and 5 bases, there was a span of 14 bases. CDR3 size: 13 residues. Germline loops: CDR1 LNHDA, CDR2 SQIVND (reference sequence). CDR3 bases: TGTGCCAGTAAAGGTGGGCAAGTTACTGAAGCTTTCTTT. It specifies CASKGGQVTEAFF.

V usage is TRBV5-6 and J usage is TRBJ2-7; the D gene is possibly TRBD1 (5 bases). The CDR3 contains 13 residues. The germline V and J ends were trimmed by 4 bases and 2 bases, with 10 bases remaining between them. Germline V lookup: CDR1 SGHDT, CDR2 YYEEEE. CDR3: CASSRPTAYEQYF. The CDR3 DNA sequence: TGTGCCAGCAGCCGGCCGACAGCCTACGAGCAGTACTTC.

This clone has a handful of counts. This chain uses TRBV6-6 with TRBJ1-5, with D uncertain. The V gene's germline CDR1 is MNHNY and CDR2 SVGAGI (reference sequence). Trimming took 5 bases from V and 0 from J, leaving 14 bases between them. This CDR3 is built from 16 residues. CDR3 in amino acids: CASSQYTDNSNQPQHF. DNA of the CDR3: TGTGCCAGCAGTCAGTACACAGATAATAGCAATCAGCCCCAGCATTTT.

The chain joins TRBV4-3 to TRBJ2-6; TRBD2 is a possible D gene (6 bases). CDR3 length: 17 amino acids. CDR1 and CDR2 from the germline V gene are LGHNA and YSLEER. V was pared by 0 bases and J by 0 bases, with 9 bases between. The CDR3 protein is CASSQDPGLSGANVLTF. DNA of the CDR3: TGCGCCAGCAGCCAAGATCCGGGACTCTCTGGGGCCAACGTCCTGACTTTC.

The chain employs TRBV4-3 and TRBJ1-2; the match to TRBD1 covers 7 bases. J gave up 3 bases and V 0 bases, and 13 bases lay outside the gene matches. CDR3 length equals 18 residues. Germline values: CDR1 LGHNA, CDR2 YSLEER. The CDR3 reads CASSQDVLQRDRYYGYTF. The CDR3 bases are TGCGCCAGCAGCCAAGATGTTCTACAAAGGGACAGATACTATGGCTACACCTTC.

The chain combines TRBV7-8 with TRBJ2-3; 9 bases are shared with TRBD1. This CDR3 contains 16 residues. V was clipped by 2 bases and J by 6 bases; unmatched bases: 9. Germline V gene sequence: CDR1 SGHVS, CDR2 FQNEAQ. DNA of the CDR3: TGTGCCAGCAGCTTAAAGAGGGACAGGGTTTCCGATACGCAGTATTTT. It is translated as CASSLKRDRVSDTQYF.

The chain uses TRBV27 and TRBJ1-1, with TRBD1 matching over 7 bases. There are 13 residues in the CDR3. With V trimmed by 5 bases and J by 1 base, 1 base remained unmatched. Germline V lookup: CDR1 MNHEY, CDR2 SMNVEV (reference sequence). As DNA, the CDR3 is TGTGCCAGCAGTCCAGGGGGGAACACTGAAGCTTTCTTT. Translating gives CASSPGGNTEAFF.

The V gene is TRBV25-1, the J gene TRBJ1-6; D not resolved. Trimming pared 1 base from V and 0 bases from J, leaving 7 bases between. The CDR3 extends over 16 amino acids. The germline gives CDR1 MGHDK, CDR2 SYGVNS. The CDR3: CASSEWESSYNSPLHF. DNA of the CDR3: TGTGCCAGCAGTGAATGGGAGAGCTCCTATAATTCACCCCTCCACTTT.